This paragraph covers one T cell receptor beta chain sequence. These data come from a study of graft-versus-host responses after intestinal transplantation. After removal of 4 bases from V and 10 bases from J, the junction contained 31 bases not matched to a gene. CDR1 is LGHNT and CDR2 is FRNRAP in the germline V gene. The CDR3 is 22 amino acids. Profiled with immunoSEQ multiplex PCR; TCRdb holds only in-frame clones, not every one. The top ten clones hold less than 8.5% of a sample with 35,000 to 45,000 clones, 85% to 90% of them seen once. The specimen was PBMCs, collected almost 270 days after transplant. The sequence derives from a human patient who received an intestinal transplant, so some T cells may come from the graft donor. The rearrangement joins TRBV12-5 to TRBJ2-5; 12 bases line up with TRBD2. CDR3 sequence (DNA): TGTGCTAGTGGTTACCACCCTCTGGCCCTAGCGGGGGGGTCTTCGGGGCCTCAAGGCCAGTACTTC. It yields the protein CASGYHPLALAGGSSGPQGQYF.